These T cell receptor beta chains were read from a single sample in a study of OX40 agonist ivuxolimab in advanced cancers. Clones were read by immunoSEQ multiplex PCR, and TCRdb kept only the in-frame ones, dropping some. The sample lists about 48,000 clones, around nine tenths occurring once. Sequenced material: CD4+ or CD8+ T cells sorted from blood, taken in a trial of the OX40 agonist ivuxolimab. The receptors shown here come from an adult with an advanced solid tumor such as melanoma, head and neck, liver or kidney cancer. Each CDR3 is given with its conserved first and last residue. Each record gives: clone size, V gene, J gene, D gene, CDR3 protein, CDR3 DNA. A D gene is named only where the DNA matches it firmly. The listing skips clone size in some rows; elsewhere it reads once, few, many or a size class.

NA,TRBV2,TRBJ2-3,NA,CASSVPGTDTQYF,TGTGCCAGCAGTGTACCAGGGACAGATACGCAGTATTTT
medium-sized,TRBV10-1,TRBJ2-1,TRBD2,CASRQPRLAGLNEQFF,TGCGCCAGCAGACAACCTAGACTAGCGGGACTCAATGAGCAGTTCTTC
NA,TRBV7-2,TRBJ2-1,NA,CASRAGVSSYNEQFF,TGTGCCAGCAGGGCAGGAGTTAGCTCCTACAATGAGCAGTTCTTC
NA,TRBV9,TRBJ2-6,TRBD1,CASSGGQDYSGANVLTF,TGTGCCAGCAGCGGGGGACAGGACTACTCTGGGGCCAACGTCCTGACTTTC
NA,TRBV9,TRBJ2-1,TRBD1,CASSVEITGGINEQFF,TGTGCCAGCAGCGTAGAAATAACAGGGGGGATTAATGAGCAGTTCTTC
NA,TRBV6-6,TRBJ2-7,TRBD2,CASSYSSSGTYEQYF,TGTGCCAGCAGTTACTCGTCTAGCGGAACCTACGAGCAGTACTTC
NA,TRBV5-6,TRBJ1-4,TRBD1,CASSFGGTVHEKLFF,TGTGCCAGCAGCTTTGGGGGGACAGTGCATGAAAAACTGTTTTTT
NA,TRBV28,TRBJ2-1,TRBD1,CASSSRTGTWSSYNEQFF,TGTGCCAGCAGTTCCAGGACAGGAACGTGGAGCTCCTACAATGAGCAGTTCTTC
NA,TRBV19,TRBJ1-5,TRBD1,CASSMRVQGGWQPQHF,TGTGCCAGTAGTATGAGGGTACAGGGGGGCTGGCAGCCCCAGCATTTT
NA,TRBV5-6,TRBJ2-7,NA,CASSLGRDYEQYF,TGTGCCAGCAGCTTGGGCAGGGACTACGAGCAGTACTTC
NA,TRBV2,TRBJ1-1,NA,CASNDPTGVRDTEAFF,TGTGCCAGCAACGACCCCACCGGAGTCCGGGATACTGAAGCTTTCTTT
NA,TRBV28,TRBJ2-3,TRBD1,CASSGWDRGRGDTQYF,TGTGCCAGCTCTGGGTGGGACAGGGGTAGAGGAGATACGCAGTATTTT
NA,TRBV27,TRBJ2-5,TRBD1,CASSSVRTGPRETQYF,TGTGCCAGCAGTTCTGTCCGGACAGGGCCCCGAGAGACCCAGTACTTC